This T cell receptor (beta chain) was sequenced for a study of blood T cell repertoires in COVID-19. Germline lookup yields CDR1 SGHTA and CDR2 FQGTGA. The CDR3 has 14 amino acids. The V and J ends lost 5 bases and 5 bases respectively, with 13 bases between them. Some clones are missing from TCRdb's copy, which holds only in-frame ones; the method was immunoSEQ multiplex PCR. The sample consists of roughly 75,000 clones, more than 70% of them appearing once. This clone is categorized as medium-sized (0.01 to 0.1%). The chain combines TRBV7-3 with TRBJ2-1, with D possibly being TRBD1 (6 bases). This clonotype was obtained from a man in his fifties or sixties with COVID-19, enrolled during active disease. Sequencing was done on a sample of peripheral blood. The CDR3 nucleotides read TGTGCCAGCAGCCCGGACAGTAGGAACAATGAGCAGTTCTTC. Protein: CASSPDSRNNEQFF.